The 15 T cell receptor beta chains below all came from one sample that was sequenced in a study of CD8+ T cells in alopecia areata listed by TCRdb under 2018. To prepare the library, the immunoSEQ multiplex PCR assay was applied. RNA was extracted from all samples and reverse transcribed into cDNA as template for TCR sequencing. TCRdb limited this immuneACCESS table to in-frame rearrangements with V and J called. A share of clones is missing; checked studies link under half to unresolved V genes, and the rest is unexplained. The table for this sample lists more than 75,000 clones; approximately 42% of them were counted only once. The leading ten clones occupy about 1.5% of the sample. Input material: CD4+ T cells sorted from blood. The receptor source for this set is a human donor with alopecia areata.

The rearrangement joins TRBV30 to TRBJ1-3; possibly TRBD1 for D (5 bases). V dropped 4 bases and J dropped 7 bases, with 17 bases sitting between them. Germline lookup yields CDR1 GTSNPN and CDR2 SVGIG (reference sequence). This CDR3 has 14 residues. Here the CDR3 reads CAWTHGGARNTIYF. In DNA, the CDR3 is TGTGCCTGGACCCACGGGGGAGCCAGGAACACCATATATTTT.

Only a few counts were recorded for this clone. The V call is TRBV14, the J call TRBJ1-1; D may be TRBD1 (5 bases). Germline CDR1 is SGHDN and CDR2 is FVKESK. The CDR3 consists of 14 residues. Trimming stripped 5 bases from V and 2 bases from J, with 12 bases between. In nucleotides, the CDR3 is TGTGCCAGCAGCGCGCGGGGGATTAACACTGAAGCTTTCTTT. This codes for CASSARGINTEAFF.

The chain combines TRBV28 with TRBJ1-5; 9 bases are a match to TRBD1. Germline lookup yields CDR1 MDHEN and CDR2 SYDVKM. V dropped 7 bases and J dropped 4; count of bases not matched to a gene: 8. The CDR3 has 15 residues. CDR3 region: CASIPGTGFNQPQHF. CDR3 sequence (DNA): TGTGCCAGCATCCCCGGGACAGGGTTTAATCAGCCCCAGCATTTT.

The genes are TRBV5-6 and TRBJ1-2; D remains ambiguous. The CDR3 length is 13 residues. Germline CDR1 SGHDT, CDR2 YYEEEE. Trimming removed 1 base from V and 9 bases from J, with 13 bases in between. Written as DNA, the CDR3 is TGTGCCAGCAGCTTGAACGGTATCGGTAGCTACACCTTC. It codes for CASSLNGIGSYTF. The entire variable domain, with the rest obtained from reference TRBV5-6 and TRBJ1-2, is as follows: DAGVTQSPTHLIKTRGQQVTLRCSPKSGHDTVSWYQQALGQGPQFIFQYYEEEERQRGNFPDRFSGHQFPNYSSELNVNALLLGDSALYLCASSLNGIGSYTFGSGTRLTVV.

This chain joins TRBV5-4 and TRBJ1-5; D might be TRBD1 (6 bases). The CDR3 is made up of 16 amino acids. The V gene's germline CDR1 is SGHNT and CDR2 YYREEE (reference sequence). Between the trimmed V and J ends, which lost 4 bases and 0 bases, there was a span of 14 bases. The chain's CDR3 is CASSQLRGISNQPQHF. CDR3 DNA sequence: TGTGCCAGCAGCCAGCTTAGGGGGATTAGCAATCAGCCCCAGCATTTT.

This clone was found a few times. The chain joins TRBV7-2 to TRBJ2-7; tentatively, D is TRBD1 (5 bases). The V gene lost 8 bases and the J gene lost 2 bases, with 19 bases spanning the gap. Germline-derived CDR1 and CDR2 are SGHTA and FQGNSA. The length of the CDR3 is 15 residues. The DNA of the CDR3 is TGTGCCAGCGGAGTGCAGGGCACACGAGCCTACGAGCAGTACTTC. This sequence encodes CASGVQGTRAYEQYF.

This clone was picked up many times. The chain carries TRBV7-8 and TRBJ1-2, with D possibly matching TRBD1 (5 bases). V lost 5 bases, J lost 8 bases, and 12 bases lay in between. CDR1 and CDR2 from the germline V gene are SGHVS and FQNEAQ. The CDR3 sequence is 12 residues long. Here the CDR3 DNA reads TGTGCCAGCAGCCCCAGGGTGACGGGCTACACCTTC. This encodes CASSPRVTGYTF.

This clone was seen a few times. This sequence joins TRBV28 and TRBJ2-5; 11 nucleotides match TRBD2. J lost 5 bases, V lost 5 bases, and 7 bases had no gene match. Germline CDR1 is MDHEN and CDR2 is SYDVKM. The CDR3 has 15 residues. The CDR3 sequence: CASSPQWTSGETQYF. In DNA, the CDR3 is TGTGCCAGCAGTCCACAGTGGACTAGCGGGGAGACCCAGTACTTC.

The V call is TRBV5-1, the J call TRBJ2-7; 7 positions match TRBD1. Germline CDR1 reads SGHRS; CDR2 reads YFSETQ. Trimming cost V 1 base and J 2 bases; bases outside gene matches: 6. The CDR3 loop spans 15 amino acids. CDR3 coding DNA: TGCGCCAGCAGCTTGATCTCGGGACAGCCCTACGAGCAGTACTTC. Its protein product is CASSLISGQPYEQYF.

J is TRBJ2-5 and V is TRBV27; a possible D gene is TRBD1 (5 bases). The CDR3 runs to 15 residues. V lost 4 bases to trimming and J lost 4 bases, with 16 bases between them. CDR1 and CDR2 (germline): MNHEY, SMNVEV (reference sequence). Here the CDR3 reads CASSSQGVKAETQYF. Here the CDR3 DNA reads TGTGCCAGCAGTTCTCAGGGCGTAAAAGCAGAGACCCAGTACTTC.

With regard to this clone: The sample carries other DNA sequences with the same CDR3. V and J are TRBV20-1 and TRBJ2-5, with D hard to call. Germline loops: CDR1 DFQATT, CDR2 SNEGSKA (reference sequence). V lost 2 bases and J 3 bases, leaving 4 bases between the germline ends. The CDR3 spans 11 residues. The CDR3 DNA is TGCAGTGCTAGACCCGAAGAGACCCAGTACTTC. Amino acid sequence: CSARPEETQYF.

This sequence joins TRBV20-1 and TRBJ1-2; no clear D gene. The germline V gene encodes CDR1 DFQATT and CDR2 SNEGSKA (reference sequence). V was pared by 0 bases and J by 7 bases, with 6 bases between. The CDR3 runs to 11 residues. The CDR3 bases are TGCAGTGCTAGAGATTTCCGTGGCTACACCTTC. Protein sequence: CSARDFRGYTF.

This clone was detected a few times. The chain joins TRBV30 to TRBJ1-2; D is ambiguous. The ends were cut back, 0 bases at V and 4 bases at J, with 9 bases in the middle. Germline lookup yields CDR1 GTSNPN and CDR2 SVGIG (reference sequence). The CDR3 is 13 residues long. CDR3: CAWSVRGSYGYTF. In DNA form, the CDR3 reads TGTGCCTGGAGTGTTCGGGGATCCTATGGCTACACCTTC.

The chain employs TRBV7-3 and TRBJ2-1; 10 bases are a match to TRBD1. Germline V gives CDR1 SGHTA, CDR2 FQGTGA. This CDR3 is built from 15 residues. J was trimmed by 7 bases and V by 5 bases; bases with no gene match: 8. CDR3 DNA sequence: TGTGCCAGCAGCCCGTGGGACAGGGGAGTGAATGAGCAGTTCTTC. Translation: CASSPWDRGVNEQFF.

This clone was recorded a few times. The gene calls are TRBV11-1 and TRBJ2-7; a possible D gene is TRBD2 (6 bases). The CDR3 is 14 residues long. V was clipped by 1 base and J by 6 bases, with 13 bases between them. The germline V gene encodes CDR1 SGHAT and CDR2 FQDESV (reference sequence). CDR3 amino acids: CASSLGGDAAEQYF. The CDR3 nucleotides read TGTGCCAGCAGCTTAGGCGGGGATGCTGCCGAGCAGTACTTC. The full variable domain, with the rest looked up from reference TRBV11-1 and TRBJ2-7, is EAEVAQSPRYKITEKSQAVAFWCDPISGHATLYWYRQILGQGPELLVQFQDESVVDDSQLPKDRFSAERLKGVDSTLKIQPAELGDSAMYLCASSLGGDAAEQYFGPGTRLTVT.